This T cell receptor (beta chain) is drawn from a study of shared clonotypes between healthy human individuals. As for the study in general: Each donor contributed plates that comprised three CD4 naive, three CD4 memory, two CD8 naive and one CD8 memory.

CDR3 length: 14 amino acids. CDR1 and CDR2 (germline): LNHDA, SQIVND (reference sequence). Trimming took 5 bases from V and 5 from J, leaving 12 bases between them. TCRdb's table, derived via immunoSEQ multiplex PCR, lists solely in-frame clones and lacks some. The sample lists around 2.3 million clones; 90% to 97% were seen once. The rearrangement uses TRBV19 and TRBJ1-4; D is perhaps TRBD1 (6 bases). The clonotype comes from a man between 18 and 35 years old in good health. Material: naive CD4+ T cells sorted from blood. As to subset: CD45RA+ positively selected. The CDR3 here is CASSPQGPNEKLFF. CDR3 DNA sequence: TGTGCCAGTAGTCCACAGGGCCCAAATGAAAAACTGTTTTTT.